This T cell receptor (beta chain) is from a study of cytomegalovirus exposure and HLA in healthy donors. Use of 60 Vbeta and 13 Jbeta primers characterized the PCR. In the source study's methods: There were 80 million to 95 million unique TCR beta chains by a later count, and around 10 million of them were shared. TCRdb's table, derived via immunoSEQ multiplex PCR, lists solely in-frame clones and lacks some. V and J calls and clone size are copied from that table; D and trimming were computed from the DNA. The sample records about 100,000 clones, around four fifths being singletons. General study results and limits: Within an earlier analysis, most TCR beta V segments proved productive either about 90% or about 30% of the time. TCR beta sequences reportedly predicted most subjects' HLA-A and HLA-B alleles accurately. In a later analysis, a missense DCLRE1C variant was linked to TCR beta V- and J-gene trimming.

This clone was seen more than once but under ten times. What it binds is not known. J was trimmed by 8 bases and V by 4 bases; bases with no gene match: 7. CDR1 is SGHNT and CDR2 is YYREEE in the germline V gene (reference sequence). The CDR3 runs to 15 residues. Sequenced sample: PBMCs. The chain is built from TRBV5-4 and TRBJ1-6; 9 positions agree with TRBD1. The sequence derives from a middle-aged man in good health and CMV-seropositive. The CDR3 loop is CASSRDGTGHSPLHF. The DNA of the CDR3 is TGTGCCAGCAGCCGAGACGGGACAGGGCATTCACCCCTCCACTTT.